This T cell receptor (beta chain) was identified in a study of T cells in women clearing cervical HPV infection. Study in general: For cases, blood was sampled a median about 140 days after lesion detection, interquartile range about 90 to 200 days.

The germline V gene has CDR1 GTSNPN and CDR2 SVGIG (reference sequence). The CDR3 totals 13 residues. In the case of this clone: Its antigen is currently unknown. The observed sequence ends 3 residues before the CDR3 terminus, with the missing tail filled in from the germline J gene.

Findings of the study overall: Timing of associations relative to infection is unclear; T-cell subsets were not isolated. A classifier using richness and V gene abundances reached an AUC of over 0.75.

Each participant carried one incident cervical HPV16 infection only. Sequenced by immunoSEQ multiplex PCR; TCRdb stores in-frame clones only, minus some. The ten most abundant clones cover 0.95% to 1.5% of a sample with about 44,000 clones. The clonotype originates from a woman aged 18-70 years with a cervical HPV16 infection that either progressed to CIN3+ or cleared (not recorded which). The sequenced material came from blood buffy coat. This rearrangement joins TRBV30 to TRBJ2-3; tentatively, D is TRBD2 (7 bases). Incomplete CDR3 DNA: TGTGCCTGGAGTGGAGGGGGGGGTAAGACG. Its translation is CAWSGGGGKT. The full CDR3 reads CAWSGGGGKTQYF.